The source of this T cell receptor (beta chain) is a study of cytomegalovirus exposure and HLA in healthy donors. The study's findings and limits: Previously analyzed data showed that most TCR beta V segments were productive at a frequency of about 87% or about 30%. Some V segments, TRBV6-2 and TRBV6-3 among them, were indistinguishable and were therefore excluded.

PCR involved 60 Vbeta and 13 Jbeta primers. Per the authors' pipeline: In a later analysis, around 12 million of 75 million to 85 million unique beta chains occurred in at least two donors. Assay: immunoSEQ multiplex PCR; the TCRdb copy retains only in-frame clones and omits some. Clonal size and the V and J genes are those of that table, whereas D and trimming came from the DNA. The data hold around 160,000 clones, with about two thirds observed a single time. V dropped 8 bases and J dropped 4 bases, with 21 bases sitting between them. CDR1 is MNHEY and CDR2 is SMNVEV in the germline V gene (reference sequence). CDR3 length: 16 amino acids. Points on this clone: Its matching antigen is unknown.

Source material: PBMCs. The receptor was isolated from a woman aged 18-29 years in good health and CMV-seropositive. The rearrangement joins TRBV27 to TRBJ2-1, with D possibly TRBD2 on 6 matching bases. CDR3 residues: CASSSRGLANYNEQFF. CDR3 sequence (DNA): TGTGCCAGCTCCTCCCGAGGGCTAGCGAATTACAATGAGCAGTTCTTC.